A single sample is the source of the 27 T cell receptor beta chains below, sequenced in a study of blood T cells in healthy people across ages. Combining a sample-barcoded 5' primer with a J-beta primer mix, a second PCR ran for about 6 to 12 cycles. A single record per CDR3 protein comes from TCRdb applying MiXCR to the 5' RACE reads. This table has about 730,000 distinct CDR3 sequences, 43% appearing once. Sequenced material: blood. These receptors all stem from a woman aged 60 to 75 in good health.

This clonotype was seen a few times. The chain joins TRBV9 to TRBJ2-7, with D unclear. The V gene's germline CDR1 is SGDLS and CDR2 YYNGEE. V lost 0 bases and J 0 bases, leaving 13 bases between the germline ends. CDR3 length: 16 amino acids. The CDR3 nucleotides read TGTGCCAGCAGCGTAGGAGACCCCCGGCACTCCTACGAGCAGTACTTC. Amino acid sequence: CASSVGDPRHSYEQYF.

This sequence joins TRBV11-2 and TRBJ2-5; 8 bases align to TRBD2. The CDR3 has 16 residues. V was clipped by 1 base and J by 0 bases; unmatched bases: 4. CDR1 and CDR2 from the germline V gene are SGHAT and FQNNGV. The CDR3 region has the DNA TGTGCCAGCAGCTTAGCTGGCGGGGGGAACCAAGAGACCCAGTACTTC. It codes for CASSLAGGGNQETQYF.

The chain couples TRBV25-1 to TRBJ2-3, with 10 bases lining up with TRBD2. Germline CDR1 and CDR2: MGHDK and SYGVNS. V trimming: 3 bases; J trimming: 2 bases; junction bases outside the gene matches: 8. This CDR3 has 17 amino acids. The CDR3 bases are TGTGCCAGCAGTGACGCCGGGCTAGCGGGGGACACAGATACGCAGTATTTT. Amino acids: CASSDAGLAGDTDTQYF.

This rearrangement joins TRBV5-1 to TRBJ1-1; maybe TRBD1 (5 bases). From germline, CDR1 is SGHRS and CDR2 YFSETQ. Trimming took off 4 bases at V and 7 bases at J, with 11 bases between the two ends. The CDR3 has 12 amino acids. CDR3 DNA sequence: TGCGCCAGCAGCCGGCCGGGGGGTGAAGCTTTCTTT. This gives the protein CASSRPGGEAFF.

The chain carries TRBV25-1 and TRBJ1-6, with 7 bases that match TRBD1. V dropped 7 bases and J dropped 13; count of bases not matched to a gene: 16. The CDR3 covers 15 residues. Per the germline V gene, CDR1 is MGHDK and CDR2 is SYGVNS. The CDR3 sequence is CASTAPGTASSPLHF. The CDR3 DNA sequence: TGTGCCAGCACCGCCCCCGGGACAGCATCATCTCCCCTCCACTTT.

V and J are TRBV5-6 and TRBJ2-3; 9 bases agree with TRBD1. V lost 3 bases, J lost 6 bases, and 17 bases stayed unmatched. Germline V gives CDR1 SGHDT, CDR2 YYEEEE. The CDR3 has 18 amino acids. CDR3 sequence reads: CASSSLSRDREPGDTQYF. The CDR3 DNA follows: TGTGCCAGCAGCTCCCTATCCCGGGACAGGGAGCCAGGGGATACGCAGTATTTT.

This clonotype was seen only once. The rearrangement joins TRBV12-3 or TRBV12-4 to TRBJ2-5; no firm D call. The J call may be incorrect, as the DNA end agrees better with TRBJ2-7. This CDR3 contains 13 residues. CDR3 nucleotides: TGTGCCAGCAGTTTAAGGATAAGGGACGAGCAGTACTTC. Translating gives CASSLRIRDEQYF.

The gene calls are TRBV4-1 and TRBJ2-3; 13 positions match TRBD2. With V trimmed by 3 bases and J by 2 bases, 2 bases remained unmatched. The germline V gene encodes CDR1 MGHRA and CDR2 YSYEKL. CDR3 length: 16 amino acids. The CDR3 loop is CASSHGTSGDTDTQYF. CDR3 nucleotides: TGCGCCAGCAGCCATGGGACTAGCGGGGACACAGATACGCAGTATTTT.

This chain uses TRBV30 with TRBJ2-4; D might be TRBD2 (5 bases). With the DNA end fitting TRBJ2-7 better, the J assignment may be wrong. The CDR3 totals 12 residues. Germline lookup yields CDR1 GTSNPN and CDR2 SVGIG (reference sequence). The CDR3 loop reads CAWSPRGYEQYF. CDR3 DNA: TGTGCCTGGAGTCCCCGGGGCTACGAGCAGTACTTC.

Remarks on this clonotype: This may arise from a read error, as a much more abundant clone is one base away. V gene TRBV6-6 combines with J gene TRBJ2-5, with TRBD2 identical over 11 bases. V shed 0 bases, J shed 11 bases, and the junction held 11 bases outside the gene matches. Germline V lookup: CDR1 MNHNY, CDR2 SVGAGI (reference sequence). The CDR3 spans 16 residues. CDR3 region: CASSYSAGTSGVEQYF. In DNA form, the CDR3 reads TGTGCCAGCAGTTACTCTGCCGGGACTAGCGGTGTAGAGCAGTACTTC.

This clonotype was detected many times. The chain employs TRBV20-1 and TRBJ1-2, with D possibly matching TRBD1 (5 bases). Germline values: CDR1 DFQATT, CDR2 SNEGSKA (reference sequence). Between the trimmed V and J ends, which lost 6 bases and 6 bases, there was a span of 11 bases. CDR3 length: 11 amino acids. This CDR3 reads CSAGAVDGYTF. CDR3 nucleotide sequence: TGCAGTGCAGGGGCAGTCGATGGCTACACCTTC.

The table lists this clonotype with many counts. The chain combines TRBV20-1 with TRBJ2-1, with TRBD2 identical over 11 bases. Losses at the gene ends were 1 base for V and 0 bases for J; bases not matched to a gene: 8. The CDR3 contains 18 residues. Germline V gives CDR1 DFQATT, CDR2 SNEGSKA (reference sequence). The CDR3 region has the DNA TGCAGTGCTAGAGCCCTGACTAGCGGGGTGAGCTCCTACAATGAGCAGTTCTTC. It specifies CSARALTSGVSSYNEQFF.

The chain uses TRBV9 and TRBJ2-1; TRBD2 aligns across 10 bases. This CDR3 spans 15 amino acids. Unmatched junction bases numbered 1, after V lost 0 bases and J lost 4 bases. In germline, CDR1 is SGDLS, CDR2 YYNGEE. The CDR3 DNA reads TGTGCCAGCAGCGTAGATAGCGGGGGGTACAATGAGCAGTTCTTC. Translated: CASSVDSGGYNEQFF. Complete variable domain (other parts from reference TRBV9 and TRBJ2-1): DSGVTQTPKHLITATGQRVTLRCSPRSGDLSVYWYQQSLDQGLQFLIQYYNGEERAKGNILERFSAQQFPDLHSELNLSSLELGDSALYFCASSVDSGGYNEQFFGPGTRLTVL.

This clonotype was seen ten or more times. CDR3 DNA: TGTGCCAGCAGCCCGCAAGGACTAGCGAACACCGGGGAGCTGTTTTTT. Translated, it gives CASSPQGLANTGELFF. The J gene is TRBJ2-2, the V gene TRBV7-3, with 7 bases aligning to TRBD2. Germline values: CDR1 SGHTA, CDR2 FQGTGA. The CDR3 totals 16 residues. The J segment lost 0 bases and the V segment lost 5 bases, leaving 6 bases of the junction unmatched.

A remark on this clonotype: A clone one base away is much larger, so this may be a read error. This chain uses TRBV5-1 with TRBJ2-7, with unresolved D. The CDR3 is made up of 11 amino acids. The V end lost 4 bases, the J end lost 7 bases, and 9 bases lay between the germline ends. The germline V gene has CDR1 SGHRS and CDR2 YFSETQ. CDR3 region: CASSGNNEQYF. The CDR3 DNA reads TGCGCCAGCAGCGGCAACAATGAGCAGTACTTC.

This sequence joins TRBV27 and TRBJ1-5; 11 positions match TRBD1. The CDR3 covers 15 residues. V lost 8 bases, J lost 6 bases, and 9 bases stayed unmatched. Germline-derived CDR1 and CDR2 are MNHEY and SMNVEV (reference sequence). CDR3: CASGPGQGAVQPQHF. In DNA, the CDR3 is TGTGCCAGCGGACCCGGACAGGGGGCAGTTCAGCCCCAGCATTTT.

This clonotype was counted many times. This CDR3 reads CASSTSGTGGEQYF. The CDR3 nucleotides read TGCGCCAGCAGCACGTCCGGGACAGGGGGCGAGCAGTACTTC. V gene TRBV5-1 combines with J gene TRBJ2-7; 11 bases fit TRBD1. This CDR3 has 14 residues. Germline V gene data show CDR1 as SGHRS and CDR2 as YFSETQ. V shed 4 bases, J shed 6 bases, and the junction held 6 bases outside the gene matches.

This clonotype was recorded a few times. The chain recombines TRBV12-3 or TRBV12-4 with TRBJ2-5, with a weak D call TRBD2 (5 bases). V was cut by 1 base and J by 11 bases, with 14 bases left in between. This CDR3 has 13 residues. CDR3 sequence reads: CASSLGRGKEQYF. CDR3 in DNA: TGTGCCAGCAGTTTAGGTAGAGGGAAAGAGCAGTACTTC.

V and J are TRBV20-1 and TRBJ2-3; 10 positions match TRBD2. Germline CDR1 and CDR2: DFQATT and SNEGSKA (reference sequence). J lost 3 bases, V lost 3 bases, and 12 bases had no gene match. This CDR3 spans 17 amino acids. CDR3 loop: CSARDTSGGAKTDTQYF. The CDR3 nucleotides read TGCAGTGCTAGGGATACGAGCGGGGGGGCAAAAACAGATACGCAGTATTTT.

This clonotype was recorded many times. The chain employs TRBV5-5 and TRBJ2-3, with D hard to call. This CDR3 has 15 residues. V was cut by 4 bases and J by 0 bases, with 12 bases left in between. Per the germline V gene, CDR1 is SGHKS and CDR2 is YYEKEE (reference sequence). The CDR3: CASSTSGRSTDTQYF. The CDR3 nucleotides read TGTGCCAGCAGCACCTCGGGCCGAAGCACAGATACGCAGTATTTT.

The rearrangement joins TRBV4-3 to TRBJ1-1, with unresolved D. Trimming left V 5 bases short and J 3 bases short, with 10 bases between. This CDR3 contains 13 residues. In germline, CDR1 is LGHNA, CDR2 YSLEER. CDR3: CASSNDGYTEAFF. CDR3 bases: TGCGCCAGCAGCAACGACGGATACACTGAAGCTTTCTTT.

This clonotype was recorded many times. The chain uses TRBV27 and TRBJ2-7; the D is unclear. Trimming stripped 2 bases from V and 0 bases from J, with 5 bases between. CDR1 is MNHEY, CDR2 SMNVEV, per germline (reference sequence). The CDR3 loop spans 13 amino acids. The CDR3 here is CASSLPSSYEQYF. The DNA for the CDR3 is TGTGCCAGCAGTTTACCTAGCTCCTACGAGCAGTACTTC.

The V gene is TRBV5-1, the J gene TRBJ2-3; 7 bases agree with TRBD2. With 4 bases clipped from V and 0 bases from J, the junction kept 8 bases outside the gene matches. The CDR3 totals 16 residues. The V gene's germline CDR1 is SGHRS and CDR2 YFSETQ. DNA for the CDR3: TGCGCCAGCAGCATCGATTCTAGCGGCAGCACAGATACGCAGTATTTT. Translation: CASSIDSSGSTDTQYF.

This clonotype was observed a few times. The chain recombines TRBV20-1 with TRBJ2-7; D not resolved. Trimming removed 2 bases at V and 0 bases at J, with 5 bases between. The CDR3 has 12 amino acids. The germline gives CDR1 DFQATT, CDR2 SNEGSKA (reference sequence). The CDR3 is CSARQSSYEQYF. The CDR3 DNA is TGCAGTGCTAGACAGAGCTCCTACGAGCAGTACTTC.

In this sample, this clonotype turned up a few times. The V and J genes are TRBV2 and TRBJ1-5, with D possibly matching TRBD1 (6 bases). The CDR3 extends over 14 amino acids. CDR1 SNHLY and CDR2 FYNNEI come from the germline V gene. Trimming removed 2 bases from V and 4 bases from J, with 9 bases in between. In nucleotides, the CDR3 is TGTGCCAGCAGTGAAACGGACAGAAATCAGCCCCAGCATTTT. Its translation is CASSETDRNQPQHF.

V and J are TRBV7-2 and TRBJ1-2; 7 bases map to TRBD1. The CDR3 extends over 13 amino acids. The germline V gene has CDR1 SGHTA and CDR2 FQGNSA. The junction had 7 bases not matched to a gene; V was cut back by 5 bases and J by 7 bases. CDR3 coding DNA: TGTGCCAGCAGCCGGGACAGCACCCCTGGCTACACCTTC. Residues: CASSRDSTPGYTF.

This clonotype was observed a handful of times. V usage is TRBV12-2 and J usage is TRBJ2-6; the listed D gene, TRBD2, was not tested against the DNA. TRBV12-2 is annotated as a pseudogene. This CDR3 is 22 amino acids long. The CDR3 nucleotides read TGTGCAAGTCGTTCCATCGAGGGCTACGGCCCCATTCCAATCTCTGGGGCCAACGTCCTGACTTTC. Translation: CASRSIEGYGPIPISGANVLTF.